What follows are 22 T cell receptor beta chains derived from one specimen sequenced in a study of T cell responses to AZD1222 COVID-19 vaccine. Libraries were prepared by immunoSEQ multiplex PCR; TCRdb keeps only in-frame clonotypes and omits some of them. This table has more than 150,000 clones, 88% appearing once. Sample: peripheral blood, taken 28 days after the second AZD1222 dose. The source of these receptors is an adult who received the AZD1222 COVID-19 vaccine.

The CDR3: CASSSGTNSYEQYF. DNA of the CDR3: TGTGCCAGCAGTTCCGGGACAAACTCCTACGAGCAGTACTTC. The chain links TRBV28 to TRBJ2-7; tentatively, D is TRBD1 (6 bases). This CDR3 contains 14 residues. Germline V gives CDR1 MDHEN, CDR2 SYDVKM. The V and J ends lost 4 bases and 0 bases respectively, with 10 bases between them.

The rearrangement uses TRBV12-3 or TRBV12-4 and TRBJ1-4; D not resolved. The CDR3 contains 12 residues. V gave up 1 base and J gave up 7 bases, with 4 bases separating them. The chain's CDR3 is CASSLGGEKLFF. The CDR3 DNA follows: TGTGCCAGCAGTTTAGGGGGTGAAAAACTGTTTTTT.

V and J are TRBV7-2 and TRBJ2-7; TRBD2 agrees at 15 bases. The trim removed 4 bases at V and 6 bases at J, leaving 10 bases unmatched. Germline V gene lookup returns CDR1 SGHTA and CDR2 FQGNSA. The CDR3 loop spans 17 amino acids. The CDR3 DNA reads TGTGCCAGCAGCTCCCTTAGGACTAGCGGGAGGGCAATCGAGCAGTACTTC. Translation: CASSSLRTSGRAIEQYF.

CDR3 DNA sequence: TGTGCCACCTCCCGGACAGGGGAGGCCGAGCAGTACTTC. It translates to CATSRTGEAEQYF. The chain joins TRBV7-2 to TRBJ2-7, with 9 bases fitting TRBD1. The CDR3 is made up of 13 amino acids. Germline V lookup: CDR1 SGHTA, CDR2 FQGNSA. V lost 10 bases to trimming and J lost 6 bases; unmatched junction nucleotides: 10. Variable domain in full (rest from reference TRBV7-2 and TRBJ2-7): GAGVSQSPSNKVTEKGKDVELRCDPISGHTALYWYRQSLGQGLEFLIYFQGNSAPDKSGLPSDRFSAERTGGSVSTLTIQRTQQEDSAVYLCATSRTGEAEQYFGPGTRLTVT.

This chain links TRBV7-3 with TRBJ2-7; the D gene is possibly TRBD2 (6 bases). This CDR3 has 14 residues. The V gene lost 0 bases and the J gene lost 6 bases, with 12 bases spanning the gap. CDR1 is SGHTA, CDR2 FQGTGA, per germline. CDR3 sequence reads: CASSLTRGDGEQYF. As DNA, the CDR3 is TGTGCCAGCAGCTTAACGCGGGGTGATGGCGAGCAGTACTTC.

The CDR3 reads CASSLDPGQGGYTEAFF. CDR3 DNA sequence: TGTGCCAGCAGCTTAGACCCGGGACAGGGAGGGTACACTGAAGCTTTCTTT. V and J are TRBV5-5 and TRBJ1-1; 9 bases agree with TRBD1. This CDR3 contains 17 residues. CDR1 is SGHKS and CDR2 is YYEKEE in the germline V gene (reference sequence). The trim removed 2 bases at V and 3 bases at J, leaving 11 bases unmatched. Full variable domain (rest looked up from reference TRBV5-5 and TRBJ1-1): DAGVTQSPTHLIKTRGQQVTLRCSPISGHKSVSWYQQVLGQGPQFIFQYYEKEERGRGNFPDRFSARQFPNYSSELNVNALLLGDSALYLCASSLDPGQGGYTEAFFGQGTRLTVV.

The chain is built from TRBV27 and TRBJ2-5, with D possibly being TRBD2 (6 bases). V was clipped by 3 bases and J by 5 bases, with 13 bases between them. Germline-derived CDR1 and CDR2 are MNHEY and SMNVEV (reference sequence). This CDR3 is built from 14 residues. CDR3 loop: CASSFMSGVETQYF. In DNA, the CDR3 is TGTGCCAGCAGTTTCATGTCGGGGGTGGAGACCCAGTACTTC.

The gene calls are TRBV6-5 and TRBJ2-3, with D maybe TRBD2 (5 bases). The V gene lost 8 bases and the J gene lost 1 base, with 16 bases spanning the gap. The CDR3 extends over 15 amino acids. CDR1 is MNHEY and CDR2 is SVGAGI in the germline V gene. CDR3 in DNA: TGTGCCAGCTGTCGCAGCGGTTTAGGCACAGATACGCAGTATTTT. Translated: CASCRSGLGTDTQYF.

This sequence joins TRBV3-1 (or the pseudogene TRBV3-2) and TRBJ2-3; possible D gene TRBD2, 6 bases. The CDR3 runs 16 residues. The V end was cut by 4 bases, the J end by 2 bases, with 16 bases between. Germline V gene lookup returns CDR1 LGHDT and CDR2 YNNKEL (reference sequence). The CDR3, as DNA: TGTGCCAGCAGCCTCCGACTACTAGCTACCACAGATACGCAGTATTTT. Protein sequence: CASSLRLLATTDTQYF.

This chain uses TRBV21-1 with TRBJ1-5; the table's D call of TRBD1 was not tested on the DNA. TRBV21-1 is classified as a pseudogene. The CDR3 is made up of 17 amino acids. The CDR3 sequence is CASSKVVYRRINQPQHF. In nucleotides, the CDR3 is TGTGCCAGCAGCAAAGTTGTGTACAGGCGGATAAATCAGCCCCAGCATTTT.

The V call is TRBV4-3, the J call TRBJ2-1, with 7 bases aligning to TRBD2. This CDR3 region has 16 residues. Germline CDR1 reads LGHNA; CDR2 reads YSLEER. The ends lost 7 bases at V and 4 bases at J; junction bases unmatched: 13. The CDR3: CASKMSRAGVYNEQFF. The CDR3 DNA reads as TGCGCCAGCAAGATGTCCCGTGCGGGAGTGTACAATGAGCAGTTCTTC.

The rearrangement links TRBV6-5 to TRBJ2-4; D is unclear. Germline values: CDR1 MNHEY, CDR2 SVGAGI. The ends were cut back, 2 bases at V and 1 base at J, with 12 bases in the middle. The CDR3 consists of 16 residues. The CDR3, as DNA: TGTGCCAGCAGTTACACCTCATTGACGGCCAAAAACATTCAGTACTTC. This gives the protein CASSYTSLTAKNIQYF.

This chain connects TRBV28 to TRBJ1-3; TRBD1 agrees at 10 bases. The CDR3 sequence is 14 residues long. Germline V CDR1 and CDR2: MDHEN, SYDVKM. V shed 6 bases, J shed 7 bases, and the junction held 6 bases outside the gene matches. This chain's CDR3 is CASRVGTGENTIYF. The CDR3 bases are TGTGCCAGCAGAGTCGGGACAGGGGAGAACACCATATATTTT.

The rearrangement uses TRBV30 and TRBJ1-2, with D possibly TRBD1 on 5 matching bases. Germline CDR1 is GTSNPN and CDR2 is SVGIG (reference sequence). The CDR3 sequence is 15 residues long. The V and J ends lost 0 bases and 0 bases respectively, with 11 bases between them. Here the CDR3 reads CAWSVGQVSNYGYTF. The CDR3 DNA sequence: TGTGCCTGGAGTGTGGGGCAGGTCTCTAACTATGGCTACACCTTC. The variable domain in full, with the rest retrieved from reference TRBV30 and TRBJ1-2, is SQTIHQWPATLVQPVGSPLSLECTVEGTSNPNLYWYRQAAGRGLQLLFYSVGIGQISSEVPQNLSASRPQDRQFILSSKKLLLSDSGFYLCAWSVGQVSNYGYTFGSGTRLTVV.

The rearrangement links TRBV7-9 to TRBJ2-3, with 7 bases fitting TRBD2. CDR3 length: 13 residues. Germline V lookup: CDR1 SEHNR, CDR2 FQNEAQ (reference sequence). The trim removed 2 bases at V and 5 bases at J, leaving 1 base unmatched. CDR3 protein: CASSLSSGDTQYF. The CDR3 DNA sequence: TGTGCCAGCAGCTTATCTAGCGGAGATACGCAGTATTTT. The variable domain in full, with the rest retrieved from reference TRBV7-9 and TRBJ2-3, is DTGVSQNPRHKITKRGQNVTFRCDPISEHNRLYWYRQTLGQGPEFLTYFQNEAQLEKSRLLSDRFSAERPKGSFSTLEIQRTEQGDSAMYLCASSLSSGDTQYFGPGTRLTVL.

The chain is built from TRBV5-1 and TRBJ2-7, with D perhaps TRBD2 (5 bases). The CDR3 has 13 residues. V was shortened by 6 bases and J by 10 bases, with 20 bases between the two germline ends. In germline, CDR1 is SGHRS, CDR2 YFSETQ. The CDR3 region has the DNA TGCGCCAGCACCCAAGAACGGGGTTCGGGTCAGTACTTC. Translating it yields CASTQERGSGQYF.

This clone was seen more than once but under ten times. The CDR3 DNA is TGTGCCAGTAGTAAAAGCGGATCAGGGTGGGGCGAGCAGTACTTC. It encodes CASSKSGSGWGEQYF. The chain is built from TRBV19 and TRBJ2-7; the D call may be TRBD1 or TRBD2 (5 bases each). Germline V gene lookup returns CDR1 LNHDA and CDR2 SQIVND (reference sequence). The V and J ends lost 4 bases and 6 bases respectively, with 19 bases between them. CDR3 length: 15 amino acids.

This chain joins TRBV20-1 and TRBJ2-2; no firm D call. Germline V gene sequence: CDR1 DFQATT, CDR2 SNEGSKA (reference sequence). The CDR3 consists of 11 residues. Trimming removed 6 bases at V and 2 bases at J, with 4 bases between. The CDR3 nucleotides read TGCAGTGCCGCCAACACCGGGGAGCTGTTTTTT. Protein: CSAANTGELFF.

The chain employs TRBV29-1 and TRBJ2-1; 14 bases line up with TRBD2. Germline V gene lookup returns CDR1 SQVTM and CDR2 ANQGSEA. After removal of 4 bases from V and 1 base from J, the junction contained 9 bases not matched to a gene. The CDR3 runs 18 residues. CDR3 loop: CSVGPGTSGRRSYNEQFF. The CDR3 DNA sequence: TGCAGCGTTGGACCCGGGACTAGCGGGAGAAGGTCCTACAATGAGCAGTTCTTC.

This clone showed up just once. V usage is TRBV28 and J usage is TRBJ2-7; 11 bases are a match to TRBD2. The ends lost 4 bases at V and 0 bases at J; junction bases unmatched: 5. The length of the CDR3 is 16 residues. CDR1 is MDHEN and CDR2 is SYDVKM in the germline V gene. CDR3 coding DNA: TGTGCCAGCAGTTCCCCGGGACTAGCGGCCTCCTACGAGCAGTACTTC. Its protein product is CASSSPGLAASYEQYF.

The V gene is TRBV30, the J gene TRBJ2-7, with 10 positions matching TRBD1. This CDR3 contains 14 residues. V lost 2 bases, J lost 1 base, and 2 bases stayed unmatched. The germline V gene has CDR1 GTSNPN and CDR2 SVGIG (reference sequence). The CDR3 DNA follows: TGTGCCTGGAGTAGGGGACAGGGGTCCTACGAGCAGTACTTC. This translates into CAWSRGQGSYEQYF. The whole variable domain, filled in from reference TRBV30 and TRBJ2-7, reads SQTIHQWPATLVQPVGSPLSLECTVEGTSNPNLYWYRQAAGRGLQLLFYSVGIGQISSEVPQNLSASRPQDRQFILSSKKLLLSDSGFYLCAWSRGQGSYEQYFGPGTRLTVT.

This chain uses TRBV6-2 or TRBV6-3 with TRBJ2-1; D call uncertain. V was trimmed by 2 bases and J by 6 bases, leaving 5 bases between them. The CDR3 length is 12 residues. CDR1 is MNHEY, CDR2 SVGEGT, per germline. The CDR3 DNA follows: TGTGCCAGCAGTTACAGGAGCAATGAGCAGTTCTTC. Amino acid sequence: CASSYRSNEQFF.